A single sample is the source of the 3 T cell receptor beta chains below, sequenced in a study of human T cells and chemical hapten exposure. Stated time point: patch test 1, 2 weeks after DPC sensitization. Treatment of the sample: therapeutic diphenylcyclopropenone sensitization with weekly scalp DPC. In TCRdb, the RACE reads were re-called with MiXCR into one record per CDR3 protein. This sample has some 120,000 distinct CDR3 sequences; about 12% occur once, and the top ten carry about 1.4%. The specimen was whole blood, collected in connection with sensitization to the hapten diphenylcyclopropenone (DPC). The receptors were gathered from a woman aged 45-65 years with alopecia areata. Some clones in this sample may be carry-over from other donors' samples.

The chain's CDR3 is CASSVGQGQETQYF. DNA of the CDR3: TGTGCCAGCAGCGTGGGACAGGGCCAAGAGACCCAGTACTTC. This rearrangement joins TRBV9 to TRBJ2-5; the match to TRBD1 covers 9 bases. Looked up from germline, CDR1 is SGDLS and CDR2 is YYNGEE. This CDR3 is built from 14 residues. The V segment lost 2 bases and the J segment 1 base; nucleotides outside the gene matches: 0.

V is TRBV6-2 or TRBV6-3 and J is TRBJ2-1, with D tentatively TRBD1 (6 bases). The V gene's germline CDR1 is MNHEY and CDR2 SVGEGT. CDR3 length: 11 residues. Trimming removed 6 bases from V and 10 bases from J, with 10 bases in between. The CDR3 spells CASSNRDEQFF. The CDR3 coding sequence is TGTGCCAGCAGCAACAGGGACGAGCAGTTCTTC.

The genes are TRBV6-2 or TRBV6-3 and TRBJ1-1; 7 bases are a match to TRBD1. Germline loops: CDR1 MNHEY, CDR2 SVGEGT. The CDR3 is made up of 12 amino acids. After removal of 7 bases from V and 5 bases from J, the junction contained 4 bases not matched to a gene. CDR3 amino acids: CASTQGETEAFF. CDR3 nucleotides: TGTGCCAGCACCCAGGGGGAAACTGAAGCTTTCTTT.